These T cell receptor beta chains were read from a single sample in a study of T-cell reconstitution after alpha-beta-depleted transplantation in children. TCRdb fed the PCR reads into MiXCR, producing one record per CDR3 protein. The sample consists of around 340,000 distinct CDR3 sequences, 13% of them appearing once. The input for sequencing was PBMCs, taken from the stem cell graft. All receptors derive from a human donor who donated a stem cell graft to a child with Fanconi anemia. Each CDR3 is given with its conserved first and last residue. A D gene is named only where the DNA matches it firmly. The listing skips clone size in some rows; elsewhere it reads once, few, many or a size class.

size | J | D | V | DNA | CDR3
few | TRBJ2-1 | TRBD1 | TRBV7-8 | TGTGCCAGCAGCTTAGCCGGACAGGGGGGCTACAATGAGCAGTTCTTC | CASSLAGQGGYNEQFF
- | TRBJ2-5 | TRBD2 | TRBV7-2 | TGTGCCAGCAGCTGGGGACGGGAGGGAGAGACCCAGTACTTC | CASSWGREGETQYF
many | TRBJ2-5 | TRBD2 | TRBV5-1 | TGCGCCAGCGAAGATAGCGGGGGATCAGAGACCCAGTACTTC | CASEDSGGSETQYF
- | TRBJ1-1 | - | TRBV27 | TGTGCCAGCAGTTTAGTGGGAGGGCGCACTGAAGCTTTCTTT | CASSLVGGRTEAFF
- | TRBJ1-5 | - | TRBV20-1 | TGCAGTGCTAGACCGGGGCGGGGCCGGCTACAGCCCCAGCATTTT | CSARPGRGRLQPQHF
few | TRBJ1-2 | - | TRBV12-3/TRBV12-4 | TGTGCCAGCAGTTTATCTAGGGGGAACGGTGGCTACACCTTC | CASSLSRGNGGYTF
many | TRBJ2-1 | TRBD2 | TRBV7-2 | TGTGCCACCCGGGCTAGCGGGGGGGCAGTCAATGAGCAGTTCTTC | CATRASGGAVNEQFF
few | TRBJ2-7 | - | TRBV14 | TGTGCCTTCCACGTGGGGACCTCGTACGAGCAGTACTTC | CAFHVGTSYEQYF
many | TRBJ1-1 | TRBD1 | TRBV28 | TGTGCCAGCAGTTCAGGACAGGGGGCTGAAGCTTTCTTT | CASSSGQGAEAFF
- | TRBJ1-1 | - | TRBV7-9 | TGTGCCAGCACCCCTTCCCTTGGGAAAGAAGCTTTCTTT | CASTPSLGKEAFF